The 26 T cell receptor beta chains below were found in one sample sequenced in a study of cytomegalovirus exposure and HLA in healthy donors. TCRdb keeps only in-frame clones here, not all; method: immunoSEQ multiplex PCR. The sample yields approximately 120,000 clones, approximately 91% seen once. Sequences were obtained from PBMCs. These receptors came from a woman under 30 in good health and CMV-seronegative.

The rearrangement uses TRBV29-1 and TRBJ2-5; 10 bases are shared with TRBD1. J was trimmed by 5 bases and V by 7 bases; bases with no gene match: 7. CDR3 length equals 13 residues. CDR1 and CDR2 from the germline V gene are SQVTM and ANQGSEA. CDR3 in DNA: TGCAGCGCGGGGGACAGGGGAGGGGAGACCCAGTACTTC. Translating gives CSAGDRGGETQYF.

The rearrangement joins TRBV27 to TRBJ1-2; D ambiguous. Germline V gene data show CDR1 as MNHEY and CDR2 as SMNVEV (reference sequence). The CDR3 has 16 residues. V shed 0 bases and J shed 2 bases, with 13 bases lying between them. The DNA of the CDR3 is TGTGCCAGCAGTTTATCGGCGACCCCGGGGAACTATGGCTACACCTTC. It is translated as CASSLSATPGNYGYTF.

V is TRBV27 and J is TRBJ1-2; 9 bases are shared with TRBD1. The V segment lost 5 bases and the J segment 7 bases; nucleotides outside the gene matches: 8. Germline CDR1 is MNHEY and CDR2 is SMNVEV (reference sequence). This CDR3 region has 14 residues. In DNA form, the CDR3 reads TGTGCCAGCAGTGGGGGACAGGGCTTTTTTGGCTACACCTTC. Translation: CASSGGQGFFGYTF.

The chain links TRBV6-6 to TRBJ2-7, with 9 nucleotides matching TRBD2. The CDR3 has 12 amino acids. V was clipped by 9 bases and J by 3 bases; unmatched bases: 3. The germline V gene has CDR1 MNHNY and CDR2 SVGAGI (reference sequence). CDR3 protein: CASKRGDYEQYF. CDR3 sequence (DNA): TGTGCCAGTAAGCGGGGGGACTACGAGCAGTACTTC.

V usage is TRBV7-9 and J usage is TRBJ2-7, with D perhaps TRBD1 (5 bases). The CDR3 sequence is 14 residues long. Trimming shortened V by 6 bases and J by 0 bases, and 12 bases separated the two germline ends. The V gene's germline CDR1 is SEHNR and CDR2 FQNEAQ (reference sequence). CDR3 coding DNA: TGTGCCAGCAGTGACAGTTACTACTCCTACGAGCAGTACTTC. Its protein is CASSDSYYSYEQYF.

The V and J genes are TRBV11-3 and TRBJ1-3; 8 bases match TRBD1. The CDR3 covers 17 residues. The V and J ends lost 1 base and 8 bases, in that order; junction bases with no gene match: 13. Germline V gives CDR1 SGHNT, CDR2 YENEEA. CDR3 amino acids: CASSLGRRDRPKDTIYF. The CDR3 bases are TGTGCCAGCAGCTTAGGCCGCCGGGACAGGCCAAAGGACACCATATATTTT.

The V call is TRBV7-2, the J call TRBJ2-3, with D possibly being TRBD2 (6 bases). The CDR3 sequence is 17 residues long. Between the trimmed V and J ends, which lost 0 bases and 2 bases, there was a span of 15 bases. The germline CDR1 and CDR2 sequences are SGHTA and FQGNSA. CDR3 loop: CASSLAQTSPPTDTQYF. DNA of the CDR3: TGTGCCAGCAGCTTAGCCCAGACTAGTCCCCCCACAGATACGCAGTATTTT.

This clone is a singleton in its sample. The gene calls are TRBV4-1 and TRBJ2-7; D perhaps matches TRBD2 (6 bases). CDR1 and CDR2 from the germline V gene are MGHRA and YSYEKL. The ends were cut back, 1 base at V and 3 bases at J, with 22 bases in the middle. The CDR3 extends over 18 amino acids. CDR3 DNA: TGCGCCAGCAGCCAAGGATCCAGTACGGAGGGCCAGAGCTACGAGCAGTACTTC. It translates to CASSQGSSTEGQSYEQYF.

This chain uses TRBV18 with TRBJ2-3; 9 bases align to TRBD1. The ends lost 2 bases at V and 5 bases at J; junction bases unmatched: 8. Germline V gene lookup returns CDR1 KGHSH and CDR2 LQKENI. The CDR3 has 16 residues. The CDR3 sequence is CASSPYRDREIDTQYF. The CDR3 region has the DNA TGTGCCAGCTCACCATACCGGGACAGGGAAATAGATACGCAGTATTTT.

This chain connects TRBV28 to TRBJ1-5; D unresolved. This CDR3 contains 12 residues. V was clipped by 6 bases and J by 5 bases, with 8 bases between them. Germline V lookup: CDR1 MDHEN, CDR2 SYDVKM. This chain's CDR3 is CASRLLDQPQHF. CDR3 coding DNA: TGTGCCAGCAGATTACTAGATCAGCCCCAGCATTTT.

The chain joins TRBV6-5 to TRBJ2-1, with TRBD2 identical over 10 bases. The CDR3 runs 15 residues. Germline V lookup: CDR1 MNHEY, CDR2 SVGAGI. Unmatched junction bases numbered 6, after V lost 2 bases and J lost 8 bases. CDR3 amino acids: CASSYDTGTSDEQFF. The DNA of the CDR3 is TGTGCCAGCAGTTACGACACCGGGACTAGCGATGAGCAGTTCTTC.

DNA for the CDR3: TGTGCCAGCAGTAACTGGACAGGGGAAGAGACCCAGTACTTC. Protein sequence: CASSNWTGEETQYF. The chain couples TRBV6-5 to TRBJ2-5; TRBD1 matches 9 bases. J gave up 3 bases and V 5 bases, and 4 bases lay outside the gene matches. CDR1 is MNHEY, CDR2 SVGAGI, per germline. The CDR3 has 14 residues.

The chain recombines TRBV28 with TRBJ2-7; TRBD1 agrees at 7 bases. CDR1 and CDR2 from the germline V gene are MDHEN and SYDVKM. The CDR3 spans 15 residues. V lost 5 bases to trimming and J lost 7 bases; unmatched junction nucleotides: 14. The CDR3: CASSPPDRAKGEQYF. CDR3 coding DNA: TGTGCCAGCAGTCCACCCGACAGGGCTAAGGGAGAGCAGTACTTC.

This clone was seen once. The V gene is TRBV5-4, the J gene TRBJ2-2; 7 bases align to TRBD1. Per the germline V gene, CDR1 is SGHNT and CDR2 is YYREEE (reference sequence). V was clipped by 2 bases and J by 3 bases; unmatched bases: 4. CDR3 length: 15 amino acids. CDR3 residues: CASSFRGFYTGELFF. CDR3 nucleotides: TGTGCCAGCAGCTTCAGGGGGTTTTACACCGGGGAGCTGTTTTTT.

V usage is TRBV11-3 and J usage is TRBJ2-7; a weak D match, TRBD2 (6 bases). With 11 bases removed from V and 1 base from J, the gap between germline ends came to 15 bases. Germline assignment: CDR1 SGHNT and CDR2 YENEEA. The CDR3 consists of 13 residues. CDR3 in DNA: TGTGCCTCGGAGGGACTCCGATCCTACGAGCAGTACTTC. It encodes CASEGLRSYEQYF. The full variable domain, rest sourced from reference TRBV11-3 and TRBJ2-7, is EAGVVQSPRYKIIEKKQPVAFWCNPISGHNTLYWYLQNLGQGPELLIRYENEEAVDDSQLPKDRFSAERLKGVDSTLKIQPAELGDSAVYLCASEGLRSYEQYFGPGTRLTVT.

The V gene is TRBV28, the J gene TRBJ1-2; 7 bases are shared with TRBD1. The CDR3 covers 17 residues. The ends lost 1 base at V and 5 bases at J; junction bases unmatched: 13. CDR1 is MDHEN, CDR2 SYDVKM, per germline. The CDR3 spells CASSLSPDRDSLYGYTF. The CDR3 coding sequence is TGTGCCAGCAGTTTATCCCCCGACAGGGACTCATTATATGGCTACACCTTC.

The chain recombines TRBV5-1 with TRBJ2-5; no definite D call. Trimming cost V 4 bases and J 0 bases, with 10 bases left between them. This CDR3 is built from 14 residues. Germline lookup yields CDR1 SGHRS and CDR2 YFSETQ. The CDR3: CASSPVGYQETQYF. In nucleotides, the CDR3 is TGCGCCAGCAGCCCAGTCGGGTACCAAGAGACCCAGTACTTC.

The chain recombines TRBV5-4 with TRBJ2-1, with 15 bases that match TRBD2. Trimming cost V 4 bases and J 4 bases; bases outside gene matches: 9. Germline CDR1 SGHNT, CDR2 YYREEE (reference sequence). The CDR3 loop spans 18 amino acids. The CDR3 region has the DNA TGTGCCAGCAGCCGTCCGGGACTAGCGGGAGGAGGGTACAATGAGCAGTTCTTC. This translates into CASSRPGLAGGGYNEQFF.

V is TRBV28 and J is TRBJ1-1; 10 bases are shared with TRBD1. Germline assignment: CDR1 MDHEN and CDR2 SYDVKM. The CDR3 runs 15 residues. Trimming at V came to 7 bases and at J to 5 bases, leaving 10 bases not matched to a gene. CDR3 bases: TGTGCCAGCACGAGTGGTGGGACAGGGGAAACTGAAGCTTTCTTT. It translates to CASTSGGTGETEAFF.

The chain carries TRBV5-1 and TRBJ2-5; TRBD2 agrees at 7 bases. The V and J ends lost 2 bases and 1 base, in that order; junction bases with no gene match: 5. The CDR3 contains 15 residues. Germline values: CDR1 SGHRS, CDR2 YFSETQ. CDR3 sequence (DNA): TGCGCCAGCAGCTTCCGTGGCGGGAGCCAAGAGACCCAGTACTTC. It translates to CASSFRGGSQETQYF.

The CDR3 DNA sequence: TGTGCCAGCAGCTCAGGAACCGGGACAGACAAGGTCGAGCAGTACTTC. Translating it yields CASSSGTGTDKVEQYF. The chain links TRBV7-9 to TRBJ2-7; TRBD1 matches 7 bases. After removal of 4 bases from V and 6 bases from J, the junction contained 15 bases not matched to a gene. CDR3 size: 16 residues. Germline CDR1 SEHNR, CDR2 FQNEAQ (reference sequence).

This chain joins TRBV7-9 and TRBJ2-2; 8 positions agree with TRBD2. Germline V gives CDR1 SEHNR, CDR2 FQNEAQ (reference sequence). V lost 4 bases, J lost 0 bases, and 13 bases stayed unmatched. The CDR3 runs 19 residues. CDR3 in DNA: TGTGCCAGCAGCTCAAGGGGAGCGGGAGCCCCAGCGAACACCGGGGAGCTGTTTTTT. This gives the protein CASSSRGAGAPANTGELFF.

The genes are TRBV18 and TRBJ1-2, with 11 bases lining up with TRBD1. This CDR3 spans 15 amino acids. Germline trimming cut 2 bases from V and 4 bases from J; bases unmatched to any gene: 3. Germline CDR1 reads KGHSH; CDR2 reads LQKENI. CDR3 bases: TGTGCCAGCTCACCAGGACAGGGGGCGGGCTATGGCTACACCTTC. The encoded protein is CASSPGQGAGYGYTF. The variable domain in full, completed from reference TRBV18 and TRBJ1-2, reads NAGVMQNPRHLVRRRGQEARLRCSPMKGHSHVYWYRQLPEEGLKFMVYLQKENIIDESGMPKERFSAEFPKEGPSILRIQQVVRGDSAAYFCASSPGQGAGYGYTFGSGTRLTVV.

The chain couples TRBV19 to TRBJ1-2, with a weak D call TRBD1 (6 bases). Germline CDR1 is LNHDA and CDR2 is SQIVND (reference sequence). CDR3 length equals 13 residues. The V and J ends lost 5 bases and 5 bases respectively, with 12 bases between them. The CDR3 loop reads CASSLRTDYGYTF. The CDR3 nucleotides are TGTGCCAGTAGTCTCCGGACAGATTATGGCTACACCTTC.

This rearrangement joins TRBV6-5 to TRBJ1-5; 7 bases are shared with TRBD1. The CDR3 contains 15 residues. V gave up 6 bases and J gave up 3 bases; unmatched junction bases: 8. CDR1 is MNHEY and CDR2 is SVGAGI in the germline V gene. CDR3 in DNA: TGTGCCAGCAGGGCTTACAGGGGTCCCAATCAGCCCCAGCATTTT. Its protein product is CASRAYRGPNQPQHF.

The V gene is TRBV14, the J gene TRBJ1-4, with TRBD1 identical over 10 bases. Germline assignment: CDR1 SGHDN and CDR2 FVKESK. The ends lost 3 bases at V and 7 bases at J; junction bases unmatched: 5. CDR3 size: 15 residues. The CDR3 region has the DNA TGTGCCAGCAGCCATCGGACAGGGGGGGGTGAAAAACTGTTTTTT. It is translated as CASSHRTGGGEKLFF.